This TCR beta chain derives from a study of T cell clonotyping in hematopoietic cell transplantation listed by TCRdb under 2021. About the investigation overall: A total of 130 or so blood samples were gathered in the study from 30 to 40 consecutive transplant recipients along with their related donors. Patients were recruited between September 2015 and 2017 and followed until late 2020 or death.

The immunoSEQ assay, a bias-controlled multiplex PCR using V- and J-specific primers, was used to amplify TCR beta CDR3 regions from genomic DNA. In a second PCR step, the CDR3 amplicons were tagged with a proprietary barcode plus Illumina adapter sequences. CDR3 libraries were sequenced on an Illumina MiSeq instrument. Per the authors' processing: immunoSEQ Analyzer 3.0 was used for export and quality control, with R Bioconductor and Immunarch used for downstream analyses. Repertoire metrics were calculated using only productive rearrangements within the normalized downsampled data set. In the normalized cohort, clonotypes with more than 5 templates were defined as pathologically expanded. The Inverse Simpson Index was used to measure repertoire diversity. To capture all clonotypes, the CMV-specificity analyses were run on the non-normalized data set. TCRdb stores this immuneACCESS table with in-frame sequences only. Part of the clones is absent; in the studies checked, under half of the shortfall reflects unresolved V genes, and no reason is known for the rest. For V, J and clone size, that table is used; D and trimming come from the DNA. In this sample the table shows approximately 7,000 clones, about 83% of which occur a single time. 5.5% of the sample rests with the top ten.

Results the study describes overall, beyond this receptor: After transplant, TCR diversity in recipients dropped, and pathologically expanded clonotypes climbed progressively between day 30 and day 180. Sample size was limited, and cells were not sorted, so CD4 and CD8 repertoire contributions could not be separated. Broader TCR repertoire diversity after transplant was predicted by Inverse Simpson Index values from donors and from recipients before transplant. Only a small fraction of recipient repertoires overlapped donor repertoires, with over 97% appearing de novo at the given depth.

Trimming removed 4 bases from V and 8 bases from J, leaving 8 bases between the germline ends. CDR1 and CDR2 are drawn from the germline V gene: SGHAT, FQNNGV. From cysteine to phenylalanine, the CDR3 is 11 amino acids long. CDR3 DNA is the only sequence kept; it has 33 bases, read in frame from the first base. Sample time point, as interpreted from the label and publication: 100 days after allo-HCT. Blood samples were obtained from recipients approximately 28 days before transplant and at days 30, 100 and 180 after transplant. Using Nuclei Lysis Solution, genomic DNA was extracted from unfractionated peripheral blood mononuclear cells that were either fresh or cryopreserved. Turning to this clone: Its antigen remains undetermined. Base qualities are missing; no much larger clone stands one base away.

Sequencing used PBMCs, obtained 100 days after allogeneic stem cell transplant. This chain joins TRBV11-2 to TRBJ1-1; the D gene identity is not certain. The TCR comes from a male patient between 50 and 60 years old who had an allogeneic stem cell transplant from a related donor, so the T cells may come from the graft donor. Some clones in this sample may be carry-over from other donors' samples. The CDR3 sequence is CASSSAREAFF. The DNA reads as follows: TGTGCCAGCAGCTCGGCACGGGAAGCTTTCTTT.